A single sample is the source of the 26 T cell receptor beta chains below, sequenced in a study of cytotoxic CD8 clonotypes in ibrutinib-treated CLL (dated by TCRdb to 2020 to 2023). Explained via the paper, the time point label denotes: about twelve months on ibrutinib. The method behind the library was the immunoSEQ multiplex PCR assay. TCRdb retrieved this table from immuneACCESS and kept in-frame rearrangements only. Not all clones are present; in checked studies, unresolved V genes account for under half, and no reason is known for the remainder. Recorded for this sample are about 140,000 clones; roughly 90% of them occurred a single time. Of the sample, 11% is held by the ten largest clones. The sample was PBMCs, taken after 12 months of ibrutinib treatment. These TCRs come from a human donor with chronic lymphocytic leukemia.

In its sample, this clone was seen a few times. The V and J genes are TRBV4-2 and TRBJ1-5, with D possibly being TRBD1 (6 bases). V lost 0 bases and J lost 1, with 16 bases in between. CDR1 and CDR2 from the germline V gene are LGHNA and YNFKEQ. The CDR3 loop spans 18 amino acids. This CDR3 reads CASSQDPTGQTSNQPQHF. DNA for the CDR3: TGTGCCAGCAGCCAAGACCCCACGGGACAAACAAGCAATCAGCCCCAGCATTTT.

The V gene is TRBV5-8, the J gene TRBJ2-5; tentative D call: TRBD2 (6 bases). V lost 4 bases, J lost 1 base, and 14 bases lay in between. The germline V gene has CDR1 SGHTS and CDR2 YDEGEE. This CDR3 region has 15 residues. Here the CDR3 reads CASSHSGTAQETQYF. The CDR3 DNA sequence: TGTGCCAGCAGCCATTCCGGGACTGCCCAAGAGACCCAGTACTTC.

This clone appeared a single time. This chain joins TRBV18 and TRBJ1-4; D remains unclear. Germline V gene lookup returns CDR1 KGHSH and CDR2 LQKENI. This CDR3 is 14 amino acids long. Trimming took 2 bases from V and 0 from J, leaving 4 bases between them. As DNA, the CDR3 is TGTGCCAGCTCACCAACATCAACTAATGAAAAACTGTTTTTT. Encoded protein: CASSPTSTNEKLFF.

This clone was counted only a few times. This sequence joins TRBV28 and TRBJ1-1, with D unclear. Trimming left V 5 bases short and J 1 base short, with 11 bases between. The CDR3 is 14 residues long. The V gene's germline CDR1 is MDHEN and CDR2 SYDVKM. The CDR3 is CASSLQDKNTEAFF. For the CDR3, the DNA is TGTGCCAGCAGTCTCCAAGACAAGAACACTGAAGCTTTCTTT.

The chain carries TRBV4-3 and TRBJ2-7; 8 bases map to TRBD2. Germline CDR1 LGHNA, CDR2 YSLEER. V dropped 3 bases and J dropped 3; count of bases not matched to a gene: 4. This CDR3 spans 14 amino acids. CDR3 coding DNA: TGCGCCAGCAGCCACGGGGGGGCGGACTACGAGCAGTACTTC. Amino acid sequence: CASSHGGADYEQYF.

The V and J genes are TRBV4-3 and TRBJ2-1; 11 nucleotides match TRBD2. Germline V gene sequence: CDR1 LGHNA, CDR2 YSLEER. The length of the CDR3 is 17 residues. V was clipped by 0 bases and J by 4 bases; unmatched bases: 5. The CDR3 reads CASSQDLVAGGYNEQFF. CDR3 DNA: TGCGCCAGCAGCCAAGATCTGGTAGCGGGAGGGTACAATGAGCAGTTCTTC.

This clone was detected once. V and J are TRBV6-5 and TRBJ1-2, with unresolved D. Germline V gene lookup returns CDR1 MNHEY and CDR2 SVGAGI. CDR3 length: 15 residues. V was cut by 2 bases and J by 3 bases, with 13 bases left in between. CDR3 in amino acids: CASSYDRRQYYGYTF. In DNA form, the CDR3 reads TGTGCCAGCAGTTACGATCGTAGGCAATACTATGGCTACACCTTC.

The count of this clone is one. The J gene is TRBJ2-3, the V gene TRBV19, with 7 bases that match TRBD2. The length of the CDR3 is 18 residues. V lost 7 bases to trimming and J lost 0 bases; unmatched junction nucleotides: 16. Germline V gives CDR1 LNHDA, CDR2 SQIVND (reference sequence). In DNA form, the CDR3 reads TGTGCCAGTACCACCACCCGCCGGAGCGGGGTTAGCACAGATACGCAGTATTTT. Translating gives CASTTTRRSGVSTDTQYF.

The CDR3 DNA reads TGTGCCAGCAGCCAAGATGCCTCGGGTCTAGGAAACATTCAGTACTTC. Encoded protein: CASSQDASGLGNIQYF. The V gene is TRBV4-2, the J gene TRBJ2-4; D is unclear. In germline, CDR1 is LGHNA, CDR2 YNFKEQ. Trimming shortened V by 0 bases and J by 6 bases, and 15 bases separated the two germline ends. CDR3 length: 16 amino acids.

This clone has only one observation. The chain links TRBV7-2 to TRBJ1-2; D uncertain. V was trimmed by 1 base and J by 7 bases, leaving 13 bases between them. CDR1 is SGHTA and CDR2 is FQGNSA in the germline V gene. The CDR3 runs 14 residues. CDR3: CASSLGRSKGGYTF. Here the CDR3 DNA reads TGTGCCAGCAGCTTAGGCAGGTCGAAGGGTGGCTACACCTTC. The whole variable domain, filled in from reference TRBV7-2 and TRBJ1-2, reads GAGVSQSPSNKVTEKGKDVELRCDPISGHTALYWYRQSLGQGLEFLIYFQGNSAPDKSGLPSDRFSAERTGGSVSTLTIQRTQQEDSAVYLCASSLGRSKGGYTFGSGTRLTVV.

J is TRBJ2-7 and V is TRBV6-5; D is possibly TRBD1 or TRBD2 (7 bases each). The CDR3 contains 16 residues. Trimming stripped 3 bases from V and 4 bases from J, with 19 bases between. Germline lookup yields CDR1 MNHEY and CDR2 SVGAGI. CDR3 nucleotide sequence: TGTGCCAGCAGTTATAGTGGGAGGGGGCGCTGGTACGAGCAGTACTTC. This sequence encodes CASSYSGRGRWYEQYF.

This chain connects TRBV28 to TRBJ2-7; D ambiguous. Trimming removed 4 bases from V and 3 bases from J, with 4 bases in between. The CDR3 length is 11 residues. Per germline, CDR1 MDHEN and CDR2 SYDVKM. CDR3 in amino acids: CASSSYYEQYF. CDR3 nucleotide sequence: TGTGCCAGCAGTTCTTACTACGAGCAGTACTTC.

V gene TRBV7-8 combines with J gene TRBJ2-5, with D possibly matching TRBD1 (5 bases). V was trimmed by 2 bases and J by 2 bases, leaving 15 bases between them. CDR3 length: 16 residues. Germline V CDR1 and CDR2: SGHVS, FQNEAQ. CDR3 in amino acids: CASSLYIPTEQETQYF. The CDR3 coding sequence is TGTGCCAGCAGCTTATATATCCCGACAGAACAAGAGACCCAGTACTTC.

This clone appeared a few times. This CDR3 is also generated by other DNA sequences in the sample. J is TRBJ2-7 and V is TRBV6-6, with 11 bases lining up with TRBD2. Germline V gives CDR1 MNHNY, CDR2 SVGAGI (reference sequence). The V and J ends lost 5 bases and 2 bases, in that order; junction bases with no gene match: 2. The CDR3 runs to 14 residues. CDR3 DNA sequence: TGTGCCAGCAGTCGACTAGCGGGACCCTACGAGCAGTACTTC. Residues: CASSRLAGPYEQYF.

V and J are TRBV2 and TRBJ2-4; D may correspond to TRBD1 or TRBD2 (5 bases each). Germline loops: CDR1 SNHLY, CDR2 FYNNEI. V gave up 7 bases and J gave up 5 bases, with 9 bases separating them. This CDR3 has 12 residues. CDR3 in DNA: TGTGCCAGCATAAGGGACCAAAACATTCAGTACTTC. Its translation: CASIRDQNIQYF.

The rearrangement joins TRBV27 to TRBJ1-1; D is unresolved. V was trimmed by 8 bases and J by 4 bases, leaving 8 bases between them. There are 11 residues in the CDR3. Germline-derived CDR1 and CDR2 are MNHEY and SMNVEV (reference sequence). CDR3 bases: TGTGCCAGCCGGAGGGCCACTGAAGCTTTCTTT. Residues: CASRRATEAFF.

The chain has TRBV19 and TRBJ1-4; TRBD1 is a possible D gene (5 bases). This CDR3 spans 18 amino acids. The germline CDR1 and CDR2 sequences are LNHDA and SQIVND (reference sequence). Trimming pared 5 bases from V and 3 bases from J, leaving 22 bases between. CDR3 sequence: CASSPPPRGIYANEKLFF. In DNA, the CDR3 is TGTGCCAGTAGTCCCCCTCCCCGGGGGATCTACGCTAATGAAAAACTGTTTTTT. The full variable domain, in which reference TRBV19 and TRBJ1-4 provide the parts outside the CDR3, is DGGITQSPKYLFRKEGQNVTLSCEQNLNHDAMYWYRQDPGQGLRLIYYSQIVNDFQKGDIAEGYSVSREKKESFPLTVTSAQKNPTAFYLCASSPPPRGIYANEKLFFGSGTQLSVL.

This rearrangement joins TRBV15 to TRBJ1-2; D unclear. Germline V lookup: CDR1 LNHNV, CDR2 YYDKDF (reference sequence). The V and J ends lost 0 bases and 7 bases respectively, with 12 bases between them. This CDR3 has 14 residues. The CDR3 DNA reads as TGTGCCACCAGCAGAGATCTGGGCCGGCTTGGCTACACCTTC. It codes for CATSRDLGRLGYTF. The complete variable domain, with remaining parts taken from reference TRBV15 and TRBJ1-2, reads DAMVIQNPRYQVTQFGKPVTLSCSQTLNHNVMYWYQQKSSQAPKLLFHYYDKDFNNEADTPDNFQSRRPNTSFCFLDIRSPGLGDTAMYLCATSRDLGRLGYTFGSGTRLTVV.

The chain carries TRBV29-1 and TRBJ2-1; TRBD2 matches 12 bases. Trimming cost V 7 bases and J 8 bases; bases outside gene matches: 6. The CDR3 loop spans 13 amino acids. Germline CDR1 reads SQVTM; CDR2 reads ANQGSEA. This chain's CDR3 is CSALAGGPDEQFF. Written as DNA, the CDR3 is TGCAGCGCTCTAGCGGGAGGGCCGGATGAGCAGTTCTTC.

CDR3 sequence (DNA): TGTGCCAGCAGCTTGGACAGGGCGAAGAGGAATCGCACAGATACGCAGTATTTT. It yields the protein CASSLDRAKRNRTDTQYF. The chain has TRBV5-6 and TRBJ2-3; D may be TRBD1 (6 bases). This CDR3 region has 18 residues. The ends were cut back, 0 bases at V and 1 base at J, with 18 bases in the middle. CDR1 and CDR2 (germline): SGHDT, YYEEEE.

This clone was seen a single time. The CDR3 sequence is CASFSGPGNTIYF. CDR3 nucleotides: TGTGCCAGCTTCTCCGGACCTGGAAACACCATATATTTT. This chain uses TRBV18 with TRBJ1-3; no reliable D call. The germline CDR1 and CDR2 sequences are KGHSH and LQKENI. Trimming cost V 7 bases and J 2 bases, with 9 bases left between them. The CDR3 spans 13 residues.

The V and J genes are TRBV9 and TRBJ2-7; TRBD1 agrees at 7 bases. Germline lookup yields CDR1 SGDLS and CDR2 YYNGEE. The CDR3 has 16 amino acids. V gave up 4 bases and J gave up 3 bases; unmatched junction bases: 13. CDR3 nucleotide sequence: TGTGCCAGCAGCCCCTCAGAGGGGGCCGGGAACTACGAGCAGTACTTC. Translation gives CASSPSEGAGNYEQYF.

This clone has just a few counts. The chain has TRBV5-1 and TRBJ1-2; D uncertain. With 4 bases removed from V and 4 bases from J, the gap between germline ends came to 11 bases. The CDR3 runs 13 residues. Germline V gene lookup returns CDR1 SGHRS and CDR2 YFSETQ. The CDR3, as DNA: TGCGCCAGCAGCGATGGACGGAGCTATGGCTACACCTTC. It codes for CASSDGRSYGYTF.

The chain combines TRBV5-1 with TRBJ1-5; D gene unclear. V was pared by 4 bases and J by 0 bases, with 11 bases between. This CDR3 is 15 amino acids long. Germline V gene data show CDR1 as SGHRS and CDR2 as YFSETQ. CDR3 bases: TGCGCCAGCAGCCCGGGCCAGCATAGCAATCAGCCCCAGCATTTT. It is translated as CASSPGQHSNQPQHF.

This chain joins TRBV6-1 and TRBJ1-4; D uncertain. The CDR3 extends over 13 amino acids. V was clipped by 10 bases and J by 3 bases, with 12 bases between them. Germline lookup yields CDR1 MNHNS and CDR2 SASEGT. The DNA of the CDR3 is TGTGCCATCTGGGGTTCCCCTAATGAAAAACTGTTTTTT. It translates to CAIWGSPNEKLFF.

V is TRBV5-4 and J is TRBJ2-1, with D tentatively TRBD2 (7 bases). The V and J ends lost 3 bases and 9 bases respectively, with 19 bases between them. From germline, CDR1 is SGHNT and CDR2 YYREEE (reference sequence). The CDR3 consists of 15 residues. CDR3 loop: CASSSPGEGSSEQFF. As DNA, the CDR3 is TGTGCCAGCAGCTCTCCAGGGGAGGGTTCAAGTGAGCAGTTCTTC. Drawing the rest from reference TRBV5-4 and TRBJ2-1, the complete variable domain is ETGVTQSPTHLIKTRGQQVTLRCSSQSGHNTVSWYQQALGQGPQFIFQYYREEENGRGNFPPRFSGLQFPNYSSELNVNALELDDSALYLCASSSPGEGSSEQFFGPGTRLTVL.